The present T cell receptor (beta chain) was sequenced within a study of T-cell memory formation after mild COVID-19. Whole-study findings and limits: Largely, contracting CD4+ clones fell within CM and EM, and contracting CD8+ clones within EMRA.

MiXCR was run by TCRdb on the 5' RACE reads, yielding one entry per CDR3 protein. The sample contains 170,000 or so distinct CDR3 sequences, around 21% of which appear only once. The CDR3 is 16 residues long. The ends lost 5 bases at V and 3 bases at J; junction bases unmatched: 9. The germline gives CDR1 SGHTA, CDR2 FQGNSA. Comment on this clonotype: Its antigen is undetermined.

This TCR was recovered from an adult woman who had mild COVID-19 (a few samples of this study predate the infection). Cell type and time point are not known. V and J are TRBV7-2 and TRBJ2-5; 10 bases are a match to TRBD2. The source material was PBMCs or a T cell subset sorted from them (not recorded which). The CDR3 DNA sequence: TGTGCCAGCAGCCCTTTAGGACTAGCGGAAGAAGAGACCCAGTACTTC. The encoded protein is CASSPLGLAEEETQYF.